A single T cell receptor beta chain is shown here with its context. The antigen is not known. This specimen belongs to a study of response to subunit inactivated influenza vaccine. From the RT-PCR reads, TCRdb called clonotypes with MiXCR, one entry per CDR3 protein. The sample records around 760,000 distinct CDR3 sequences, around 14% being singletons. Whole-study results and caveats: A suggestion made by the authors is that each seasonal influenza vaccination recruits few new T cells.

Germline lookup yields CDR1 LGHNA and CDR2 YNFKEQ. Trimming took off 0 bases at V and 2 bases at J, with 6 bases between the two ends. The CDR3 extends over 14 amino acids. The chain recombines TRBV4-2 with TRBJ2-3, with D unresolved. The clonotype was recovered from a man in his fifties who received an inactivated influenza vaccine. The sequences come from PBMCs from blood, collected around two weeks before vaccination. In DNA, the CDR3 is TGTGCCAGCAGCCAAGATCAACTCACAGATACGCAGTATTTT. It specifies CASSQDQLTDTQYF.